This T cell receptor (beta chain) was retrieved from a study of T cell changes during pregnancy in multiple sclerosis. This CDR3 comprises 14 residues. From germline, CDR1 is MNHEY and CDR2 SMNVEV (reference sequence). V lost 2 bases and J lost 3; bases outside the gene matches: 0. The data were produced by immunoSEQ multiplex PCR, yet TCRdb's version contains in-frame clones alone and is incomplete. The sample yields tens of thousands of clones, around 93% seen once. The clonotype comes from a female donor with multiple sclerosis, enrolled in a pregnancy study. This sample comprised peripheral blood, obtained in the third trimester of pregnancy. V and J are TRBV27 and TRBJ2-2, with 7 nucleotides matching TRBD1. CDR3 amino acids: CASSLDRDTGELFF. The CDR3 nucleotides read TGTGCCAGCAGTTTAGACAGGGACACCGGGGAGCTGTTTTTT.